This entry lists 3 T cell receptor beta chains sequenced from one sample in a study of T-cell memory formation after mild COVID-19. Each CDR3 protein gets one entry after TCRdb re-called the 5' RACE reads with MiXCR. The table shows more than 150,000 distinct CDR3 sequences, with roughly 23% occurring only once. Material: PBMCs or a T cell subset sorted from them (not recorded which). The origin of the receptors is an adult woman who had mild COVID-19 (a few samples of this study predate the infection). Cell type and time point are not known.

V and J are TRBV20-1 and TRBJ2-7; D gene ambiguous. V shed 0 bases and J shed 3 bases, with 9 bases lying between them. The CDR3 extends over 13 amino acids. Germline V gives CDR1 DFQATT, CDR2 SNEGSKA (reference sequence). CDR3 loop: CSARDGWIYEQYF. As DNA, the CDR3 is TGCAGTGCTAGAGACGGTTGGATCTACGAGCAGTACTTC.

This clonotype came up a few times. This chain joins TRBV5-1 and TRBJ2-3; 15 positions match TRBD2. With 5 bases clipped from V and 4 bases from J, the junction kept 5 bases outside the gene matches. The CDR3 has 16 amino acids. Germline CDR1 and CDR2: SGHRS and YFSETQ. CDR3 sequence reads: CASSSGLAGGADTQYF. Written as DNA, the CDR3 is TGCGCCAGCAGTTCGGGACTAGCGGGAGGAGCAGATACGCAGTATTTT.

This chain links TRBV7-2 with TRBJ2-7, with D unclear. The CDR3 is 15 amino acids. The V end lost 5 bases, the J end lost 0 bases, and 14 bases lay between the germline ends. The germline CDR1 and CDR2 sequences are SGHTA and FQGNSA. This CDR3 is CASSPPWANSYEQYF. The DNA for the CDR3 is TGTGCCAGCAGCCCTCCGTGGGCAAACTCCTACGAGCAGTACTTC.